Detailed here is one T cell receptor (beta chain). Its antigen is unidentified. This record belongs to a study of cytomegalovirus exposure and HLA in healthy donors. Notes on the study in general: Later genetic work tied a missense DCLRE1C variant to beta-chain V and J trimming. The study recorded 160 or so TCR beta chains that were cytomegalovirus-associated. Earlier findings revealed that most TCR beta V segments proved productive either about 87% or about 30% of the time.

V dropped 3 bases and J dropped 0 bases, with 12 bases sitting between them. There are 14 residues in the CDR3. Germline loops: CDR1 GTSNPN, CDR2 SVGIG (reference sequence). 13 Jbeta primers and 60 Vbeta primers were used for the PCR. Profiled with immunoSEQ multiplex PCR; TCRdb holds only in-frame clones, not every one. The table shows under 150,000 clones, with around 78% occurring only once. Input material: PBMCs. The origin of this receptor is a man aged 40-49 years in good health and CMV-seropositive. V gene TRBV30 combines with J gene TRBJ2-7, with TRBD1 as a possible D gene (7 bases). The CDR3, as DNA: TGTGCCTGGAGGGGGGGACAGTTCTCCTACGAGCAGTACTTC. It codes for CAWRGGQFSYEQYF.